This T cell receptor beta chain was retrieved from a study of response to subunit inactivated influenza vaccine. MiXCR, applied by TCRdb to the RT-PCR reads, yields one record per CDR3 protein. The sample includes about 570,000 distinct CDR3 sequences, 11% seen only once; the top ten take 11%. These data were also filed under a second study, of T cells expressing NK-cell markers. That paper notes: UMIs accompanied the 5'RACE template switching by which TCR beta cDNA was made. Seven sequenced donors out of eight were HCMV-seropositive, one seronegative. An anti-gamma-delta TCR antibody confined sorting to alpha-beta TCR T cells across several of the experiments. A few donors likewise had their CD3+CD56-NKG2C+ fraction led by these clonotypes.

The starting material was PBMCs from blood, obtained on the day of vaccination. The TCR comes from a man aged 45-65 years who received an inactivated influenza vaccine.

The CDR3 sequence is CASSIVGTRRQETQYF. The CDR3 DNA is TGTGCCAGCAGTATAGTGGGGACGAGACGCCAAGAGACCCAGTACTTC. This chain joins TRBV6-1 and TRBJ2-5; D is perhaps TRBD1 or TRBD2 (5 bases each). The CDR3 runs to 16 residues. Trimming removed 5 bases from V and 1 base from J, with 17 bases in between. CDR1 and CDR2 (germline): MNHNS, SASEGT.